A single sample gave rise to the 19 T cell receptor beta chains below, sequenced in a study of CD4 T cells in relation to SARS-CoV-2 and coronaviruses. CD4+ T cells from unexposed donors were obtained before the COVID-19 pandemic (2011-2018). CD4+ T cells were isolated from the cells after more than 8 days of culture. No antigen has been assigned to these receptors. Profiled with immunoSEQ multiplex PCR; TCRdb holds only in-frame clones, not every one. The table lists tens of thousands of clones, about 78% of them singletons, with around 15% in the top ten. The sample consisted of CD4+ T cells from PBMCs, cultured in vitro. These receptors were collected from a human donor in good health.

In this sample, this clone turned up a few times. This chain uses TRBV11-2 with TRBJ1-2; D possibly corresponds to TRBD1 (6 bases). This CDR3 has 14 residues. CDR1 SGHAT and CDR2 FQNNGV come from the germline V gene. V gave up 5 bases and J gave up 2 bases, with 12 bases separating them. This CDR3 is CASSTDDRNYGYTF. The CDR3 DNA follows: TGTGCCAGCAGCACGGACGACAGGAACTATGGCTACACCTTC. Using reference TRBV11-2 and TRBJ1-2 for the parts outside the CDR3, the full variable domain is EAGVAQSPRYKIIEKRQSVAFWCNPISGHATLYWYQQILGQGPKLLIQFQNNGVVDDSQLPKDRFSAERLKGVDSTLKIQPAKLEDSAVYLCASSTDDRNYGYTFGSGTRLTVV.

V is TRBV10-3 and J is TRBJ2-3, with 9 bases matching TRBD2. Germline V gene sequence: CDR1 ENHRY, CDR2 SYGVKD. After removal of 3 bases from V and 2 bases from J, the junction contained 9 bases not matched to a gene. CDR3 length: 17 residues. CDR3 protein: CAISDQAGGPSTDTQYF. CDR3 DNA: TGTGCCATCAGTGATCAAGCGGGAGGCCCCTCCACAGATACGCAGTATTTT.

This clone was seen a single time. V usage is TRBV2 and J usage is TRBJ2-3; 8 nucleotides match TRBD1. The V gene end was trimmed by 6 bases and the J gene end by 1 base; junction bases not matched to a gene: 3. The CDR3 contains 14 residues. Per germline, CDR1 SNHLY and CDR2 FYNNEI. The CDR3 region is CASSLGQGTDTQYF. The CDR3 region has the DNA TGTGCCAGCAGCTTGGGACAGGGCACAGATACGCAGTATTTT. The full variable domain, rest sourced from reference TRBV2 and TRBJ2-3, is EPEVTQTPSHQVTQMGQEVILRCVPISNHLYFYWYRQILGQKVEFLVSFYNNEISEKSEIFDDQFSVERPDGSNFTLKIRSTKLEDSAMYFCASSLGQGTDTQYFGPGTRLTVL.

The CDR3 sequence is CASSYSMNTEAFF. CDR3 in DNA: TGTGCCAGCAGTTACTCGATGAACACTGAAGCTTTCTTT. The rearrangement joins TRBV6-5 to TRBJ1-1; D uncertain. Per germline, CDR1 MNHEY and CDR2 SVGAGI. The germline V and J ends were trimmed by 0 bases and 0 bases, with 2 bases remaining between them. The CDR3 spans 13 residues.

This chain joins TRBV5-4 and TRBJ2-7; D ambiguous. CDR1 and CDR2 (germline): SGHNT, YYREEE (reference sequence). V was shortened by 0 bases and J by 4 bases, with 14 bases between the two germline ends. This CDR3 has 15 residues. The CDR3 bases are TGTGCCAGCAGCTTGGCCGGGTCCCAGAGTTACGAGCAGTACTTC. Protein product: CASSLAGSQSYEQYF.

The chain combines TRBV24-1 with TRBJ2-1; D is perhaps TRBD2 (7 bases). Trimming took 4 bases from V and 5 from J, leaving 17 bases between them. The CDR3 consists of 16 residues. Germline V gene lookup returns CDR1 KGHDR and CDR2 SFDVKD. CDR3 residues: CATSDSLGGPNNEQFF. Written as DNA, the CDR3 is TGTGCCACCAGTGACTCCTTGGGGGGGCCAAACAATGAGCAGTTCTTC.

The J gene is TRBJ2-2, the V gene TRBV4-3; D ambiguous. CDR1 LGHNA and CDR2 YSLEER come from the germline V gene. The V end was cut by 3 bases, the J end by 1 base, with 12 bases between. CDR3 length: 16 amino acids. CDR3 sequence: CASSHYTDLNTGELFF. The CDR3 nucleotides read TGCGCCAGCAGCCACTATACGGACCTGAACACCGGGGAGCTGTTTTTT.

The V and J genes are TRBV4-3 and TRBJ1-2; 12 bases line up with TRBD1. CDR1 is LGHNA and CDR2 is YSLEER in the germline V gene. The CDR3 is made up of 15 amino acids. The V and J ends lost 4 bases and 8 bases, in that order; junction bases with no gene match: 8. The CDR3 reads CASSREGQGARGYTF. In DNA form, the CDR3 reads TGCGCCAGCAGCCGAGAGGGACAGGGGGCGCGGGGCTACACCTTC.

V usage is TRBV24-1 and J usage is TRBJ1-4, with D tentatively TRBD1 (6 bases). Trimming took 12 bases from V and 2 from J, leaving 12 bases between them. Germline CDR1 KGHDR, CDR2 SFDVKD. The CDR3 totals 13 residues. The CDR3 sequence: CAVQGNTNEKLFF. The CDR3 DNA is TGTGCCGTACAGGGAAATACTAATGAAAAACTGTTTTTT.

The rearrangement links TRBV11-3 to TRBJ1-1; D is possibly TRBD1 (5 bases). V lost 5 bases and J lost 9, with 13 bases in between. Per germline, CDR1 SGHNT and CDR2 YENEEA. This CDR3 is 12 amino acids long. CDR3 sequence reads: CASSLNQGKAFF. As DNA, the CDR3 is TGTGCCAGCAGCCTCAACCAGGGCAAAGCTTTCTTT.

This chain links TRBV5-1 with TRBJ2-2, with D possibly TRBD2 on 6 matching bases. Trimming pared 0 bases from V and 1 base from J, leaving 13 bases between. This CDR3 region has 17 residues. In germline, CDR1 is SGHRS, CDR2 YFSETQ. The CDR3 sequence: CASSLGLSGRNTGELFF. The CDR3, as DNA: TGCGCCAGCAGCTTGGGGCTAAGCGGGCGGAACACCGGGGAGCTGTTTTTT.

This clone was seen a handful of times. This rearrangement joins TRBV4-1 to TRBJ2-3; D is tentatively TRBD1 or TRBD2 (7 bases each). Deletions cut 3 bases from V and 4 bases from J, with 26 bases between. The germline gives CDR1 MGHRA, CDR2 YSYEKL. The CDR3 covers 19 residues. Written as DNA, the CDR3 is TGCGCCAGCAGCCACGCAGGCCGCGGTGGGAGGGGGCTCTCAGATACGCAGTATTTT. Its protein is CASSHAGRGGRGLSDTQYF.

The chain links TRBV18 to TRBJ2-3, with TRBD1 matching 10 bases. V dropped 3 bases and J dropped 8; count of bases not matched to a gene: 8. The CDR3 length is 15 residues. Germline CDR1 reads KGHSH; CDR2 reads LQKENI. Written as DNA, the CDR3 is TGTGCCAGCTCACCGCCGGGACAGGGGAGGGGTACGCAGTATTTT. Its protein is CASSPPGQGRGTQYF.

V is TRBV28 and J is TRBJ2-3; D might be TRBD1 (5 bases). Looked up from germline, CDR1 is MDHEN and CDR2 is SYDVKM. The V and J ends lost 1 base and 3 bases respectively, with 20 bases between them. This CDR3 region has 18 residues. Written as DNA, the CDR3 is TGTGCCAGCAGTTTATTTCCCAGGGCGCGAGTCGGAACAGATACGCAGTATTTT. As protein: CASSLFPRARVGTDTQYF.

V usage is TRBV5-4 and J usage is TRBJ2-2; D is unresolved. The CDR3 is 13 amino acids. Germline V gene lookup returns CDR1 SGHNT and CDR2 YYREEE (reference sequence). The V end lost 1 base, the J end lost 0 bases, and 1 base lay between the germline ends. The CDR3 protein is CASSLTNTGELFF. Here the CDR3 DNA reads TGTGCCAGCAGCTTGACGAACACCGGGGAGCTGTTTTTT. The complete variable domain, with remaining parts taken from reference TRBV5-4 and TRBJ2-2, reads ETGVTQSPTHLIKTRGQQVTLRCSSQSGHNTVSWYQQALGQGPQFIFQYYREEENGRGNFPPRFSGLQFPNYSSELNVNALELDDSALYLCASSLTNTGELFFGEGSRLTVL.

The chain employs TRBV9 and TRBJ1-1; 7 bases align to TRBD1. Germline V CDR1 and CDR2: SGDLS, YYNGEE. With V trimmed by 3 bases and J by 5 bases, 13 bases remained unmatched. This CDR3 comprises 16 residues. CDR3 bases: TGTGCCAGCAGCGCCAACCCACAGGGGCCCCTAACTGAAGCTTTCTTT. This translates into CASSANPQGPLTEAFF. Full variable domain (remainder filled in from reference TRBV9 and TRBJ1-1): DSGVTQTPKHLITATGQRVTLRCSPRSGDLSVYWYQQSLDQGLQFLIQYYNGEERAKGNILERFSAQQFPDLHSELNLSSLELGDSALYFCASSANPQGPLTEAFFGQGTRLTVV.

J is TRBJ1-5 and V is TRBV10-2; TRBD1 aligns across 9 bases. V shed 5 bases, J shed 4 bases, and the junction held 9 bases outside the gene matches. Germline-derived CDR1 and CDR2 are WSHSY and SAAADI. The CDR3 extends over 16 amino acids. CDR3 residues: CASSRQGQGSNQPQHF. The DNA for the CDR3 is TGCGCCAGCAGTCGACAGGGACAGGGCTCTAATCAGCCCCAGCATTTT.

V gene TRBV5-5 combines with J gene TRBJ2-6; maybe TRBD1 (6 bases). V was trimmed by 4 bases and J by 0 bases, leaving 17 bases between them. This CDR3 comprises 18 residues. Germline CDR1 is SGHKS and CDR2 is YYEKEE (reference sequence). CDR3 bases: TGTGCCAGCAGCACAACAGGGAATCCCTTCTCTGGGGCCAACGTCCTGACTTTC. It yields the protein CASSTTGNPFSGANVLTF.

This chain connects TRBV6-5 to TRBJ2-7; 9 bases map to TRBD1. The CDR3 has 15 residues. V was clipped by 0 bases and J by 2 bases; unmatched bases: 2. The V gene's germline CDR1 is MNHEY and CDR2 SVGAGI. Here the CDR3 reads CASSYSTGGPYEQYF. CDR3 nucleotide sequence: TGTGCCAGCAGTTACTCGACAGGGGGGCCCTACGAGCAGTACTTC.